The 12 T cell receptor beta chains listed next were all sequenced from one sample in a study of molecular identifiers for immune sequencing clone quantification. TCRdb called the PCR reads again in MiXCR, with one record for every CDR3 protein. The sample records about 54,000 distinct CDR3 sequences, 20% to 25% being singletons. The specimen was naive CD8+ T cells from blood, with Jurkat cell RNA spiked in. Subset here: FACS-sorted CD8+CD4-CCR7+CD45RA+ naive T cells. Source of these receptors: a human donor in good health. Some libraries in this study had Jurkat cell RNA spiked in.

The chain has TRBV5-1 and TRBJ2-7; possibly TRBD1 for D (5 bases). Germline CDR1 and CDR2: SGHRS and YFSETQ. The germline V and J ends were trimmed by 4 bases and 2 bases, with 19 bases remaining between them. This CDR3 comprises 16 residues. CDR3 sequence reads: CASSGAGLGITYEQYF. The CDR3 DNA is TGCGCCAGCAGCGGGGCTGGTTTAGGGATTACCTACGAGCAGTACTTC.

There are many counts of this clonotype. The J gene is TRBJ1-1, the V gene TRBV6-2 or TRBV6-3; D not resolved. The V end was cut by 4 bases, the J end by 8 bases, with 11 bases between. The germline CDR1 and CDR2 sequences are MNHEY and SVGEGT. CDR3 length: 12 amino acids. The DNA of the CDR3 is TGTGCCAGCAGTTGGTCGGTCGCGGAAGCTTTCTTT. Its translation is CASSWSVAEAFF.

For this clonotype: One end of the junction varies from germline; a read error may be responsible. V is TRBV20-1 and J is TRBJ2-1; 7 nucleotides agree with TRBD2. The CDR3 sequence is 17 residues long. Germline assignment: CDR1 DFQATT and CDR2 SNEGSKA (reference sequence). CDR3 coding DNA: TGCAGTGCTAGAGATACCGGGACTACTAATGGATACAATGGGCAGTTCTTC. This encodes CSARDTGTTNGYNGQFF.

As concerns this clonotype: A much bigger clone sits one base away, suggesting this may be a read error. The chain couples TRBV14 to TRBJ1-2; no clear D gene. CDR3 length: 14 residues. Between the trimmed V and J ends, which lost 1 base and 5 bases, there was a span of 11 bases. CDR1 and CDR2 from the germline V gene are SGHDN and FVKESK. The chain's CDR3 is CASSQVQSVYGYTF. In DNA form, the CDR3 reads TGTGCCAGCAGCCAAGTACAGTCGGTATATGGCTACACCTTC. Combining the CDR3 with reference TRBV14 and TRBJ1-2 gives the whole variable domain EAGVTQFPSHSVIEKGQTVTLRCDPISGHDNLYWYRRVMGKEIKFLLHFVKESKQDESGMPNNRFLAERTGGTYSTLKVQPAELEDSGVYFCASSQVQSVYGYTFGSGTRLTVV.

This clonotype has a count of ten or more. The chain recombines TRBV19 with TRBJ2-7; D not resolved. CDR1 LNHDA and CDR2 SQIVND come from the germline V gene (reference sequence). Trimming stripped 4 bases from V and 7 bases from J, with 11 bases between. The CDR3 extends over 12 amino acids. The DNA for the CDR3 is TGTGCCAGTAGTAGTCCCGCGCGGGAGCAGTACTTC. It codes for CASSSPAREQYF. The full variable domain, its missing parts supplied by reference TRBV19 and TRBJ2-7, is DGGITQSPKYLFRKEGQNVTLSCEQNLNHDAMYWYRQDPGQGLRLIYYSQIVNDFQKGDIAEGYSVSREKKESFPLTVTSAQKNPTAFYLCASSSPAREQYFGPGTRLTVT.

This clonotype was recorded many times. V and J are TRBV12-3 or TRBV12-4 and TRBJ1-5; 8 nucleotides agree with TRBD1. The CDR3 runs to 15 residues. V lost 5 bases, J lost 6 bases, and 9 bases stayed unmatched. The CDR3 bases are TGTGCCAGCAGTCTATTCGGACAGGGCAGTCAGCCCCAGCATTTT. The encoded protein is CASSLFGQGSQPQHF.

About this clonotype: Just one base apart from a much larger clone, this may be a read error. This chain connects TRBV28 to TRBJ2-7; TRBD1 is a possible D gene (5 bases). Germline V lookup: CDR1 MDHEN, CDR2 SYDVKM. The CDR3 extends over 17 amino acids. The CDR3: CVSTFRPQGNFPYEQYF. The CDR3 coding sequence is TGTGTCAGCACCTTCCGGCCGCAGGGAAACTTTCCCTACGAGCAGTACTTC. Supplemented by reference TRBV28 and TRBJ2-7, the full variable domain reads DVKVTQSSRYLVKRTGEKVFLECVQDMDHENMFWYRQDPGLGLRLIYFSYDVKMKEKGDIPEGYSVSREKKERFSLILESASTNQTSMYLCVSTFRPQGNFPYEQYFGPGTRLTVT.

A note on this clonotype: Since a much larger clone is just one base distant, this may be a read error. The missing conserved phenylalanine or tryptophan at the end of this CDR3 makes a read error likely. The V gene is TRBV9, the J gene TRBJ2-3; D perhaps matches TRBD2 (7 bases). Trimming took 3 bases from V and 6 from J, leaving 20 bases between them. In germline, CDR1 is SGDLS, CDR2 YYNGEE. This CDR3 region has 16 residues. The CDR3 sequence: CASSESSGGPVDTQYL. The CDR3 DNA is TGTGCCAGCAGCGAGAGCTCGGGGGGCCCGGTGGATACGCAGTATCTT.

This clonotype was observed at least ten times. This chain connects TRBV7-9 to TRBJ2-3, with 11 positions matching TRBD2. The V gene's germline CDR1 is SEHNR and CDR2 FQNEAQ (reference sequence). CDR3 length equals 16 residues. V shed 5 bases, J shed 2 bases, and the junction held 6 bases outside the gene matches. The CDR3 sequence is CASSLGLAVPTDTQYF. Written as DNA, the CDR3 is TGTGCCAGCAGCCTGGGACTAGCGGTACCCACAGATACGCAGTATTTT.

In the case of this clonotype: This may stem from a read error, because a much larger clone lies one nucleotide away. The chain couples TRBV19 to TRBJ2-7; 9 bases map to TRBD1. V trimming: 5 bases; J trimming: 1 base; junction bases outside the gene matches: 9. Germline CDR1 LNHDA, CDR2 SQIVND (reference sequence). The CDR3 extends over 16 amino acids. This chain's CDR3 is CASSVSFGTGSYEQYF. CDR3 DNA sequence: TGTGCCAGTAGTGTTTCCTTCGGGACAGGGTCCTACGAGCAGTACTTC.

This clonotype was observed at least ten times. DNA of the CDR3: TGTGCCAGCAGTCCTTCTTTTGGTGGAGAAGCTAGCACAGATACGCAGTATTTT. Its translation: CASSPSFGGEASTDTQYF. The chain recombines TRBV12-3 or TRBV12-4 with TRBJ2-3; D gene ambiguous. V lost 5 bases and J lost 0, with 21 bases in between. The CDR3 consists of 18 residues.

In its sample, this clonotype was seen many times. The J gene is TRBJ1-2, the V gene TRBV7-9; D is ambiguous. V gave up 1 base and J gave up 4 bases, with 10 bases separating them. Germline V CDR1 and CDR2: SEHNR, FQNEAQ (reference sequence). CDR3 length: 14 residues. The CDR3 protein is CASSLGVTSYGYTF. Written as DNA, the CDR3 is TGTGCCAGCAGCTTAGGGGTCACCAGCTATGGCTACACCTTC.